This T cell receptor (beta chain) was documented in a study of response to subunit inactivated influenza vaccine. Via MiXCR, TCRdb re-called the RT-PCR reads, giving one row per CDR3 protein. The repertoire has 150,000 or so distinct CDR3 sequences, about a tenth of them found once; the top ten carry around an eighth. Regarding the study as a whole: New T cells are recruited in small numbers by each seasonal influenza vaccination, according to the authors' suggestion.

A note on this clonotype: Its specificity is not known.

The sample consisted of non-naive T cells sorted from PBMCs, taken roughly 45 days after vaccination. The clonotype originates from a man aged 45-65 years who received an inactivated influenza vaccine.

DNA for the CDR3: TGCAGTGACAGACGGACTAACTATGGCTACACCTTC. Protein sequence: CSDRRTNYGYTF. The rearrangement links TRBV20-1 to TRBJ1-2; D uncertain. Per germline, CDR1 DFQATT and CDR2 SNEGSKA (reference sequence). Deletions cut 7 bases from V and 0 bases from J, with 9 bases between. This CDR3 comprises 12 residues.